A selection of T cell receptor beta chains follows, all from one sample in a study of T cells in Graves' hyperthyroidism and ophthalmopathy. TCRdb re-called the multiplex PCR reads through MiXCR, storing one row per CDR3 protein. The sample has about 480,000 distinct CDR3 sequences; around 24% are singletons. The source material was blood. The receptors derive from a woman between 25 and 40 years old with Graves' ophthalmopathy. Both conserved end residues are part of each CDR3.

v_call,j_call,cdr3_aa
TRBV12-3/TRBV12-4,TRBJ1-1,CASSLENAEAFF
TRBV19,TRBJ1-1,CASNDGNEAFF
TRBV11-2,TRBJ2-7,CASRGLDRVGEQYF
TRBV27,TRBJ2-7,CASSIRDRGIYEQYF
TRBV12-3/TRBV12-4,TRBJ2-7,CASSPLQSGQAFYERYF
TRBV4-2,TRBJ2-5,CASSQDGRGIQETQYF
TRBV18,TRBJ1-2,CASSPDSGNYGYTF
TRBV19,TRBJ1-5,CASRTGTGGNQPQHF
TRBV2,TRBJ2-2,CASRQGGNTGELFF
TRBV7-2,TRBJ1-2,CASSPSRASYGYTF
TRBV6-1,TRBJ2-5,CASRPGLGWETQYF
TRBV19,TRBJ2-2,CASSIGRRKARAGELFF
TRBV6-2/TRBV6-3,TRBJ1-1,CASRWTGNTETFF
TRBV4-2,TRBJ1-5,CASSQGGGISHQPQHF
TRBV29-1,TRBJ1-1,CSAAERFNTEAFF
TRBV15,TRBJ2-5,CATSSSPSRRETQYF
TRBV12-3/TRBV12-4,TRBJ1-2,CASSWDSTYGYTF
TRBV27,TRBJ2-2,CASRGSRDTGELCF
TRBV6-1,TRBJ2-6,CASRGLAGGAGANVLTF
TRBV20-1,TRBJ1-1,CSARVPRQGYMNTEAFF
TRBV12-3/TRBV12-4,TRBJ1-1,CASSPRGVGAFF
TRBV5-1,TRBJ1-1,CASSLDTGGNTEAFF
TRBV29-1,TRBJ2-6,CSVEDWHVRSGANVLTF
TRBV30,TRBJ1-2,CAWSVPWENYGYTF
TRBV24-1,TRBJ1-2,CATSDFTGYGYTF
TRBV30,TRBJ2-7,CAWTKRQSSYEQYF
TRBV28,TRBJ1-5,CASSLLVPSGDNQPQHF
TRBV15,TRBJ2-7,CATSREAGGPVYEQYF